This entry lists 5 T cell receptor beta chains sequenced from one sample in a study of cytomegalovirus exposure and HLA in healthy donors. Vbeta (60) and Jbeta (13) primers were used in the PCR. TCRdb's table, derived via immunoSEQ multiplex PCR, lists solely in-frame clones and lacks some. The sample includes fewer than 200,000 clones, over 70% of them seen just once. Sequences were obtained from PBMCs. All receptors derive from a woman in her thirties in good health and CMV-seronegative.

CDR3 nucleotide sequence: TGTGCCAGCAGCCCGGGGGGGCCAAGCACCGGGGAGCTGTTTTTT. Amino acid sequence: CASSPGGPSTGELFF. V and J are TRBV7-2 and TRBJ2-2, with 8 bases lining up with TRBD2. J was trimmed by 4 bases and V by 5 bases; bases with no gene match: 6. The CDR3 sequence is 15 residues long. CDR1 is SGHTA and CDR2 is FQGNSA in the germline V gene.

V and J are TRBV18 and TRBJ2-1; perhaps TRBD2 as D (6 bases). The CDR3 contains 16 residues. The V gene's germline CDR1 is KGHSH and CDR2 LQKENI. V lost 2 bases, J lost 1 base, and 12 bases lay in between. In nucleotides, the CDR3 is TGTGCCAGCTCACCAGGAGGGAGGATGTCCTACAATGAGCAGTTCTTC. Amino acids: CASSPGGRMSYNEQFF.

As to this clone: Since no conserved phenylalanine or tryptophan closes the CDR3, a read error is the likely cause. The limits of the CDR3 on the DNA are not certain, so only TCRdb's listed CDR3 is given. The chain carries TRBV7-9 and TRBJ1-3. Germline CDR1 is SEHNR and CDR2 is FQNEAQ (reference sequence). Inclusive of both ends, the CDR3 amounts to 12 amino acids. The CDR3 spells CSSSSGTSPGQY.

This rearrangement joins TRBV18 to TRBJ2-1; 7 nucleotides match TRBD1. This CDR3 region has 15 residues. Germline V gene sequence: CDR1 KGHSH, CDR2 LQKENI. Trimming at V came to 3 bases and at J to 2 bases, leaving 4 bases not matched to a gene. In nucleotides, the CDR3 is TGTGCCAGCTCACCTGGACAGGTTCCCTACAATGAGCAGTTCTTC. It codes for CASSPGQVPYNEQFF.

The sample holds a few counts of this clone. The chain joins TRBV1 to TRBJ2-1; the DNA was not used to check the table's D call, TRBD2. TRBV1 is termed a pseudogene. The CDR3 runs to 16 residues. The DNA of the CDR3 is TGCACCAGCAGCCAAAGCGGGAGGGCCTCTACAAATGAGCAGTTCTTC. It codes for CTSSQSGRASTNEQFF.